The present T cell receptor beta chain was sequenced within a study of blood T cell repertoires in COVID-19. Assay used: immunoSEQ multiplex PCR; TCRdb lists only in-frame clones, some missing. The sample carries 40,000 or so clones, approximately 89% recorded once. The CDR3 runs 15 residues. The trim removed 3 bases at V and 7 bases at J, leaving 10 bases unmatched. Per germline, CDR1 LNHDA and CDR2 SQIVND (reference sequence). This sequence originates from a human donor in a cohort sampled during active COVID-19. The chain is built from TRBV19 and TRBJ1-2, with 8 bases identical to TRBD1. The sequencing sample was made of peripheral blood. The CDR3 DNA follows: TGTGCCAGTAGTATCGCGCGGACAGGGTTGAGTGGCTACACCTTC. Translation: CASSIARTGLSGYTF.